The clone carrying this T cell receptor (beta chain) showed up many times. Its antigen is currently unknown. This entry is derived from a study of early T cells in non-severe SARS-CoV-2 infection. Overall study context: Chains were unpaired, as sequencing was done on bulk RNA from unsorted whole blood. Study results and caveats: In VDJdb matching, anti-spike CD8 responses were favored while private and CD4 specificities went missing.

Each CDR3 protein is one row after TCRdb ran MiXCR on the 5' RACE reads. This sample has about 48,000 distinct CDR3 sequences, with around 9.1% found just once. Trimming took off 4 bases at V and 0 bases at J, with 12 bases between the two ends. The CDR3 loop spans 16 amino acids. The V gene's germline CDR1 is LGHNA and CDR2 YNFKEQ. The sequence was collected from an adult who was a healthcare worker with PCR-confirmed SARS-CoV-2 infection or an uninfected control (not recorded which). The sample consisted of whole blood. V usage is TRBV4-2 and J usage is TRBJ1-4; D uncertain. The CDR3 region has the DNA TGTGCCAGCAGCCCACCCCGGGCGGCAACTAATGAAAAACTGTTTTTT. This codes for CASSPPRAATNEKLFF.